This TCR beta chain was identified in a study of T cell responses to AZD1222 COVID-19 vaccine. Clones were read by immunoSEQ multiplex PCR, and TCRdb kept only the in-frame ones, dropping some. The sample records under 200,000 clones, less than 95% being singletons. This clone was picked up a small number of times. Its antigen is still unknown. Germline V gives CDR1 MRHNA, CDR2 SNTAGT. The CDR3 length is 15 residues. V lost 8 bases and J lost 0; bases outside the gene matches: 4. Study-level points and caveats: White British ancestry dominated among donors, who included more females, and clonal diversity was possibly underestimated. Vaccine-associated CD4 TCRs spanned spike, dominant at 160-218 and 743-854. Only five or six AZD1222 recipients tested seropositive at baseline.

The TCR originated in an adult in good health. This specimen was peripheral blood, taken on day 0 of AZD1222 vaccination. The chain employs TRBV6-4 and TRBJ2-1, with 10 bases identical to TRBD2. Here the CDR3 reads CASSLAGDSYNEQFF. The DNA of the CDR3 is TGTGCCAGCTCGCTAGCGGGGGACTCCTACAATGAGCAGTTCTTC.